Included here is one T cell receptor beta chain sequence, with context. Its antigen is not known. These data originate in a study of response to subunit inactivated influenza vaccine. Study-wide points: With each seasonal influenza vaccination, the authors suggested, few new T cells are recruited.

TCRdb reprocessed the RT-PCR reads via MiXCR and lists one record per CDR3 protein. The repertoire holds approximately 530,000 distinct CDR3 sequences, with around 8% as singletons. The CDR3 contains 13 residues. Germline V gives CDR1 LGHNA, CDR2 YSLEER. Trimming pared 4 bases from V and 2 bases from J, leaving 6 bases between. The chain uses TRBV4-3 and TRBJ2-4, with D hard to call. The source was PBMCs from blood, collected less than 30 months after vaccination. This TCR came from a man between 50 and 69 years old who received an inactivated influenza vaccine. The CDR3 DNA reads TGCGCCAGCAGCCCTACACCCAAAAACATTCAGTACTTC. Its protein product is CASSPTPKNIQYF.